These 23 T cell receptor beta chains share one sample of origin, sequenced in a study of T cells in Graves' hyperthyroidism and ophthalmopathy. From RNA transcripts, TCR beta CDR3 regions were amplified. An initial round of RT-PCR targeting the TCR CDR3 relied on the HTBI primer set. TCRdb itself ran the multiplex PCR reads through MiXCR, one entry per CDR3 protein. The sample records approximately 400,000 distinct CDR3 sequences, about 14% being singletons. The sequencing input was blood. The receptor source for this set is an older woman with Graves' hyperthyroidism.

As concerns this clonotype: A much bigger clone sits one base away, suggesting this may be a read error. This chain connects TRBV6-1 to TRBJ2-1; no reliable D call. The end of the DNA aligns better with TRBJ2-7, so the J call may be wrong. Germline V gene lookup returns CDR1 MNHNS and CDR2 SASEGT. The CDR3 runs 14 residues. CDR3 amino acids: CASRSQRTYNEQYF. CDR3 nucleotides: TGTGCCAGCAGGTCACAAAGAACGTACAATGAGCAGTACTTC.

In this sample, this clonotype turned up many times. The rearrangement joins TRBV6-1 to TRBJ2-1; D is possibly TRBD2 (6 bases). From germline, CDR1 is MNHNS and CDR2 SASEGT. V dropped 8 bases and J dropped 7 bases, with 15 bases sitting between them. The CDR3 consists of 13 residues. CDR3 protein: CASYTPSVNEQFF. CDR3 nucleotide sequence: TGTGCCAGCTATACCCCTAGCGTGAATGAGCAGTTCTTC.

This clonotype was seen repeatedly, ten times or more. The V gene is TRBV12-3 or TRBV12-4, the J gene TRBJ2-5, with D tentatively TRBD2 (6 bases). Trimming removed 5 bases from V and 2 bases from J, with 9 bases in between. The CDR3 length is 13 residues. The CDR3 protein is CASSGTDQETQYF. CDR3 DNA sequence: TGTGCCAGCAGTGGGACTGATCAAGAGACCCAGTACTTC.

This clonotype was counted ten times or more. This chain joins TRBV7-8 and TRBJ2-1; TRBD2 matches 13 bases. Looked up from germline, CDR1 is SGHVS and CDR2 is FQNEAQ. The ends lost 7 bases at V and 5 bases at J; junction bases unmatched: 11. CDR3 size: 17 residues. CDR3 DNA sequence: TGTGCCAGCACCCCACCGAGCGGGACTAGCGGGAACAATGAGCAGTTCTTC. The encoded protein is CASTPPSGTSGNNEQFF.

The chain couples TRBV4-1 to TRBJ2-2; tentatively, D is TRBD2 (5 bases). This CDR3 region has 18 residues. Germline assignment: CDR1 MGHRA and CDR2 YSYEKL. The V and J ends lost 4 bases and 4 bases respectively, with 22 bases between them. The CDR3 loop is CASSPLGLLAIRTGELFF. The CDR3 nucleotides read TGCGCCAGCAGCCCCCTGGGCCTCCTAGCAATTCGCACCGGGGAGCTGTTTTTT.

V gene TRBV6-1 combines with J gene TRBJ2-7, with D perhaps matching TRBD1 or TRBD2 (5 bases each). Between the trimmed V and J ends, which lost 10 bases and 3 bases, there was a span of 13 bases. There are 12 residues in the CDR3. Germline V gene lookup returns CDR1 MNHNS and CDR2 SASEGT. The CDR3 DNA follows: TGTGCCACCGGGACCCGAGGCTACGAGCAGTACTTC. Its translation is CATGTRGYEQYF.

This clonotype has ten or more counts. V and J are TRBV6-5 and TRBJ1-6; 7 bases fit TRBD1. This CDR3 comprises 16 residues. Germline CDR1 reads MNHEY; CDR2 reads SVGAGI. V shed 6 bases, J shed 0 bases, and the junction held 5 bases outside the gene matches. The CDR3 reads CASRKTGSSYNSPLHF. The DNA of the CDR3 is TGTGCCAGCAGAAAGACAGGGAGCTCCTATAATTCACCCCTCCACTTT.

This clonotype has a count of ten or more. This chain uses TRBV6-1 with TRBJ2-1, with no clear D. The V gene's germline CDR1 is MNHNS and CDR2 SASEGT. The CDR3 is 15 residues long. V dropped 7 bases and J dropped 0 bases, with 13 bases sitting between them. CDR3 residues: CASITVPSSYNEQFF. CDR3 sequence (DNA): TGTGCCAGCATTACAGTTCCCTCCTCCTACAATGAGCAGTTCTTC.

The V and J genes are TRBV27 and TRBJ2-7; 7 bases are shared with TRBD2. CDR3 length: 15 residues. Germline CDR1 is MNHEY and CDR2 is SMNVEV (reference sequence). V lost 2 bases, J lost 0 bases, and 4 bases stayed unmatched. The chain's CDR3 is CASSLREDSSYEQYF. The CDR3 DNA sequence: TGTGCCAGCAGTTTACGGGAGGATAGCTCCTACGAGCAGTACTTC.

This clonotype occurred many times. This chain uses TRBV29-1 with TRBJ1-1; weak D call: TRBD1 (6 bases). CDR1 is SQVTM and CDR2 is ANQGSEA in the germline V gene. The ends were cut back, 7 bases at V and 3 bases at J, with 15 bases in the middle. The CDR3 runs 13 residues. The chain's CDR3 is CSAAQGSDTEAFF. The CDR3 region has the DNA TGCAGCGCTGCACAGGGTTCGGACACTGAAGCTTTCTTT.

The gene calls are TRBV3-1 and TRBJ2-2, with D uncertain. Trimming shortened V by 1 base and J by 9 bases, and 3 bases separated the two germline ends. Germline V CDR1 and CDR2: LGHDT, YNNKEL (reference sequence). This CDR3 spans 11 amino acids. CDR3 sequence reads: CASSQVRELFF. As DNA, the CDR3 is TGTGCCAGCAGCCAAGTCCGGGAGCTGTTTTTT.

This clonotype was recorded at least ten times. The chain recombines TRBV28 with TRBJ2-3; tentative D call: TRBD1 (5 bases). Trimming removed 3 bases from V and 3 bases from J, with 22 bases in between. Germline V gives CDR1 MDHEN, CDR2 SYDVKM. This CDR3 is built from 18 residues. CDR3 in amino acids: CASSFTYVWGRITDTQYF. CDR3 nucleotides: TGTGCCAGCAGTTTTACCTACGTGTGGGGCAGGATTACAGATACGCAGTATTTT. Full variable domain (remainder filled in from reference TRBV28 and TRBJ2-3): DVKVTQSSRYLVKRTGEKVFLECVQDMDHENMFWYRQDPGLGLRLIYFSYDVKMKEKGDIPEGYSVSREKKERFSLILESASTNQTSMYLCASSFTYVWGRITDTQYFGPGTRLTVL.

There are many counts of this clonotype. The chain uses TRBV28 and TRBJ2-3; perhaps TRBD2 as D (6 bases). Germline V CDR1 and CDR2: MDHEN, SYDVKM. Trimming left V 5 bases short and J 4 bases short, with 10 bases between. This CDR3 has 13 amino acids. Here the CDR3 reads CASSPGGADTQYF. In nucleotides, the CDR3 is TGTGCCAGCAGTCCCGGCGGGGCAGATACGCAGTATTTT.

This clonotype was seen many times. J is TRBJ2-7 and V is TRBV5-6; 15 nucleotides match TRBD2. The ends lost 4 bases at V and 4 bases at J; junction bases unmatched: 6. Germline assignment: CDR1 SGHDT and CDR2 YYEEEE. The CDR3 is 16 residues long. The CDR3 DNA is TGTGCCAGCAGCCTCGGGACTAGCGGGAGGCTGTACGAGCAGTACTTC. Translation gives CASSLGTSGRLYEQYF.

This clonotype was detected ten times or more. The V and J genes are TRBV18 and TRBJ1-2, with D uncertain. The CDR3 has 13 residues. Trimming removed 3 bases from V and 3 bases from J, with 8 bases in between. Germline-derived CDR1 and CDR2 are KGHSH and LQKENI. The CDR3 here is CASSPTEYYGYTF. CDR3 coding DNA: TGTGCCAGCTCACCCACAGAATACTATGGCTACACCTTC.

This clonotype was detected only a few times. This chain uses TRBV4-1 with TRBJ2-7; 7 bases are shared with TRBD2. The CDR3 is 16 amino acids. Germline CDR1 is MGHRA and CDR2 is YSYEKL. Losses at the gene ends were 0 bases for V and 1 base for J; bases not matched to a gene: 6. The CDR3 loop reads CASSQDPGGWSYEQYF. The CDR3 DNA follows: TGCGCCAGCAGCCAAGATCCCGGGGGGTGGTCCTACGAGCAGTACTTC.

V and J are TRBV20-1 and TRBJ2-1; D is possibly TRBD2 (5 bases). CDR1 and CDR2 (germline): DFQATT, SNEGSKA (reference sequence). V gave up 1 base and J gave up 0 bases, with 10 bases separating them. This CDR3 is built from 15 residues. CDR3 in amino acids: CSARGLQGSYNEQFF. The CDR3 DNA reads TGCAGTGCTAGAGGACTACAAGGCTCCTACAATGAGCAGTTCTTC.

This clonotype was observed many times. J is TRBJ2-2 and V is TRBV14; D might be TRBD2 (5 bases). CDR1 SGHDN and CDR2 FVKESK come from the germline V gene. V was trimmed by 1 base and J by 7 bases, leaving 10 bases between them. The CDR3 totals 14 residues. In nucleotides, the CDR3 is TGTGCCAGCAGCCAAGTGCTAGGAGGCGGGGAGCTGTTTTTT. Translating it yields CASSQVLGGGELFF.

The sample holds many counts of this clonotype. The chain employs TRBV18 and TRBJ2-3, with 8 bases that match TRBD1. Unmatched junction bases numbered 4, after V lost 0 bases and J lost 2 bases. The CDR3 covers 16 residues. Germline CDR1 and CDR2: KGHSH and LQKENI. CDR3 nucleotides: TGTGCCAGCTCACCACCCGGCAGGGGGCTCACAGATACGCAGTATTTT. Encoded protein: CASSPPGRGLTDTQYF.

At least ten counts were recorded for this clonotype. The chain couples TRBV7-9 to TRBJ2-7; 9 bases map to TRBD2. After removal of 5 bases from V and 9 bases from J, the junction contained 14 bases not matched to a gene. The CDR3 sequence is 15 residues long. Germline assignment: CDR1 SEHNR and CDR2 FQNEAQ (reference sequence). CDR3 protein: CASSLQTSGREGQYF. CDR3 sequence (DNA): TGTGCCAGCAGCCTCCAGACTAGCGGTCGGGAGGGGCAGTACTTC.

This clonotype occurred a few times. The V and J genes are TRBV28 and TRBJ1-5; 8 bases fit TRBD1. The CDR3 has 14 amino acids. Germline V gene sequence: CDR1 MDHEN, CDR2 SYDVKM. After removal of 7 bases from V and 5 bases from J, the junction contained 7 bases not matched to a gene. The DNA of the CDR3 is TGTGCCAGCATCACAACAGGGGGATATCAGCCCCAGCATTTT. This translates into CASITTGGYQPQHF.

This clonotype was seen many times. The chain carries TRBV27 and TRBJ1-2, with D possibly matching TRBD1 (5 bases). This CDR3 region has 16 residues. V shed 2 bases and J shed 4 bases, with 17 bases lying between them. Germline V gene sequence: CDR1 MNHEY, CDR2 SMNVEV (reference sequence). As DNA, the CDR3 is TGTGCCAGCAGTTTAAATCAGGGCGTGGGAACCTATGGCTACACCTTC. Its protein product is CASSLNQGVGTYGYTF.

This chain connects TRBV19 to TRBJ2-7; D possibly matches TRBD1 or TRBD2 (5 bases each). Per the germline V gene, CDR1 is LNHDA and CDR2 is SQIVND (reference sequence). Between the trimmed V and J ends, which lost 4 bases and 2 bases, there was a span of 15 bases. The CDR3 has 15 residues. The CDR3 spells CASSSGGFLPYEQYF. The CDR3 nucleotides are TGTGCCAGTAGTAGTGGGGGATTTCTTCCCTACGAGCAGTACTTC. Supplemented by reference TRBV19 and TRBJ2-7, the full variable domain reads DGGITQSPKYLFRKEGQNVTLSCEQNLNHDAMYWYRQDPGQGLRLIYYSQIVNDFQKGDIAEGYSVSREKKESFPLTVTSAQKNPTAFYLCASSSGGFLPYEQYFGPGTRLTVT.